The 23 T cell receptor beta chains listed next were all sequenced from one sample in a study of T cell responses to AZD1222 COVID-19 vaccine. Some clones are missing from TCRdb's copy, which holds only in-frame ones; the method was immunoSEQ multiplex PCR. The sample lists about 100,000 clones, more than 70% occurring once. The sequenced sample was peripheral blood, obtained on day 0 of AZD1222 vaccination. These receptors originate from an adult in good health.

This clone occurred once. V is TRBV7-8 and J is TRBJ1-5; 7 nucleotides line up with TRBD1. This CDR3 is 15 amino acids long. J lost 7 bases, V lost 5 bases, and 11 bases had no gene match. Germline lookup yields CDR1 SGHVS and CDR2 FQNEAQ. CDR3 in amino acids: CASSPEQGVAQPQHF. The CDR3 bases are TGTGCCAGCAGCCCAGAGCAGGGGGTTGCCCAGCCCCAGCATTTT.

The chain links TRBV25-1 to TRBJ1-3, with a weak D call TRBD1 (5 bases). The CDR3 runs to 15 residues. The V end lost 0 bases, the J end lost 4 bases, and 10 bases lay between the germline ends. Germline CDR1 reads MGHDK; CDR2 reads SYGVNS. This CDR3 reads CASSEYSGGGNTIYF. The CDR3 DNA reads as TGTGCCAGCAGTGAATATTCGGGGGGAGGAAACACCATATATTTT.

As DNA, the CDR3 is TGCGCCAGCAGCCAAGTGGGGAGGGCCAGGGTCAATGAGCAGTTCTTC. The encoded protein is CASSQVGRARVNEQFF. This chain links TRBV4-1 with TRBJ2-1, with 7 bases aligning to TRBD2. The germline V gene has CDR1 MGHRA and CDR2 YSYEKL. The CDR3 contains 16 residues. The J segment lost 6 bases and the V segment lost 1 base, leaving 9 bases of the junction unmatched.

This rearrangement joins TRBV3-1 (or the pseudogene TRBV3-2) to TRBJ1-2; 10 bases are a match to TRBD1. CDR3 length: 14 residues. Looked up from germline, CDR1 is LGHDT and CDR2 is YNNKEL (reference sequence). J lost 7 bases, V lost 5 bases, and 7 bases had no gene match. The CDR3 DNA reads as TGTGCCAGCAGCAGCCGGGACAGGGGACCTGGCTACACCTTC. Translated: CASSSRDRGPGYTF.

The chain links TRBV7-9 to TRBJ1-1; D uncertain. Trimming took off 1 base at V and 5 bases at J, with 11 bases between the two ends. The germline CDR1 and CDR2 sequences are SEHNR and FQNEAQ (reference sequence). The CDR3 is 14 residues long. In DNA, the CDR3 is TGTGCCAGCAGCTTAGGTCACCTTGGGACTGAAGCTTTCTTT. This translates into CASSLGHLGTEAFF.

The chain employs TRBV18 and TRBJ1-1; D gene uncertain. The V gene lost 2 bases and the J gene lost 3 bases, with 7 bases spanning the gap. Germline V lookup: CDR1 KGHSH, CDR2 LQKENI. This CDR3 spans 13 amino acids. In nucleotides, the CDR3 is TGTGCCAGCTCACCAAACGCAGACACTGAAGCTTTCTTT. Its protein product is CASSPNADTEAFF.

The rearrangement uses TRBV5-6 and TRBJ1-2, with a tentative D call TRBD1 (5 bases). CDR1 is SGHDT, CDR2 YYEEEE, per germline. The CDR3 length is 14 residues. The V gene lost 7 bases and the J gene lost 1 base, with 14 bases spanning the gap. DNA of the CDR3: TGTGCCAGCGGAGCGTTGGGGGTTAACTATGGCTACACCTTC. Translated, it gives CASGALGVNYGYTF.

V usage is TRBV29-1 and J usage is TRBJ1-1, with a weak D call TRBD1 (5 bases). V was clipped by 6 bases and J by 0 bases, with 14 bases between them. The CDR3 runs 14 residues. In germline, CDR1 is SQVTM, CDR2 ANQGSEA. For the CDR3, the DNA is TGCAGCGTCGCCTCGGGGGGTATGAACACTGAAGCTTTCTTT. Protein sequence: CSVASGGMNTEAFF.

The rearrangement links TRBV6-2 or TRBV6-3 to TRBJ2-4; perhaps TRBD2 as D (6 bases). V dropped 4 bases and J dropped 6 bases, with 28 bases sitting between them. In germline, CDR1 is MNHEY, CDR2 SVGEGT. There are 19 residues in the CDR3. The CDR3 DNA sequence: TGTGCCAGCAGTTCCTTAGGTGGCGGCGCGGCTAGGGGAGGAAACATTCAGTACTTC. Its protein product is CASSSLGGGAARGGNIQYF.

The genes are TRBV14 and TRBJ2-1; TRBD2 matches at 11 bases. The CDR3 loop spans 15 amino acids. The germline CDR1 and CDR2 sequences are SGHDN and FVKESK. V gave up 3 bases and J gave up 7 bases; unmatched junction bases: 5. CDR3 protein: CASSQIAGGPNEQFF. The CDR3 coding sequence is TGTGCCAGCAGCCAGATAGCGGGGGGGCCGAATGAGCAGTTCTTC.

The chain has TRBV19 and TRBJ2-5, with D unresolved. The CDR3 runs to 13 residues. Germline lookup yields CDR1 LNHDA and CDR2 SQIVND (reference sequence). V gave up 6 bases and J gave up 2 bases, with 10 bases separating them. The CDR3 reads CASSLSNQETQYF. CDR3 DNA sequence: TGTGCCAGTAGCCTCAGTAATCAAGAGACCCAGTACTTC.

V usage is TRBV6-2 or TRBV6-3 and J usage is TRBJ1-1; D remains ambiguous. Trimming took off 5 bases at V and 2 bases at J, with 12 bases between the two ends. Germline CDR1 MNHEY, CDR2 SVGEGT. The CDR3 runs to 14 residues. The CDR3 protein is CASSAYSFNTEAFF. CDR3 nucleotide sequence: TGTGCCAGCAGTGCCTACAGTTTCAACACTGAAGCTTTCTTT.

The rearrangement joins TRBV5-5 to TRBJ2-7; TRBD2 might be the D (6 bases). The CDR3 loop spans 13 amino acids. The V gene's germline CDR1 is SGHKS and CDR2 YYEKEE (reference sequence). The V end lost 4 bases, the J end lost 2 bases, and 10 bases lay between the germline ends. The CDR3 sequence: CASSLTSTYEQYF. The CDR3, as DNA: TGTGCCAGCAGCCTGACTAGTACCTACGAGCAGTACTTC.

This chain connects TRBV28 to TRBJ1-5; D may be TRBD1 (5 bases). The CDR3 runs 14 residues. Germline V gene data show CDR1 as MDHEN and CDR2 as SYDVKM. V lost 2 bases and J 3 bases, leaving 8 bases between the germline ends. CDR3 in amino acids: CASSLGTINQPQHF. The CDR3 nucleotides read TGTGCCAGCAGTTTAGGGACTATCAATCAGCCCCAGCATTTT.

The chain uses TRBV6-4 and TRBJ1-1; 8 bases line up with TRBD1. The CDR3 is 14 amino acids. The V and J ends lost 5 bases and 4 bases, in that order; junction bases with no gene match: 6. Germline CDR1 and CDR2: MRHNA and SNTAGT. The CDR3 DNA is TGTGCCAGCAGTTTGACAGGGGAGGGCACTGAAGCTTTCTTT. The encoded protein is CASSLTGEGTEAFF.

The J gene is TRBJ1-6, the V gene TRBV9; 7 nucleotides match TRBD1. V lost 4 bases and J lost 7; bases outside the gene matches: 11. This CDR3 contains 16 residues. Germline values: CDR1 SGDLS, CDR2 YYNGEE. The CDR3 loop is CASSFTGEGVNSPLHF. The CDR3 nucleotides read TGTGCCAGCAGCTTCACAGGGGAGGGAGTAAATTCACCCCTCCACTTT. Full variable domain (missing parts from reference TRBV9 and TRBJ1-6): DSGVTQTPKHLITATGQRVTLRCSPRSGDLSVYWYQQSLDQGLQFLIQYYNGEERAKGNILERFSAQQFPDLHSELNLSSLELGDSALYFCASSFTGEGVNSPLHFGNGTRLTVT.

V and J are TRBV28 and TRBJ2-7; maybe TRBD2 (6 bases). Germline values: CDR1 MDHEN, CDR2 SYDVKM. V was clipped by 5 bases and J by 2 bases, with 16 bases between them. The CDR3 is 15 amino acids. The CDR3 loop is CASSGRGEAPYEQYF. For the CDR3, the DNA is TGTGCCAGCAGTGGGCGGGGCGAGGCCCCCTACGAGCAGTACTTC.

This chain links TRBV5-1 with TRBJ2-1, with D unclear. V lost 1 base and J 9 bases, leaving 20 bases between the germline ends. CDR1 and CDR2 (germline): SGHRS, YFSETQ. The CDR3 is 16 residues long. CDR3 DNA sequence: TGCGCCAGCAGCTTGTCTACGGACCCGGAATTCGGTGAGCAGTTCTTC. Its translation: CASSLSTDPEFGEQFF.

The chain couples TRBV7-9 to TRBJ1-1; D gene uncertain. This CDR3 is 14 amino acids long. Germline CDR1 is SEHNR and CDR2 is FQNEAQ (reference sequence). V was clipped by 5 bases and J by 4 bases, with 14 bases between them. CDR3 amino acids: CASSAGSSITEAFF. CDR3 DNA sequence: TGTGCCAGCAGCGCCGGGTCCTCAATCACTGAAGCTTTCTTT. The variable domain in full, completed from reference TRBV7-9 and TRBJ1-1, reads DTGVSQNPRHKITKRGQNVTFRCDPISEHNRLYWYRQTLGQGPEFLTYFQNEAQLEKSRLLSDRFSAERPKGSFSTLEIQRTEQGDSAMYLCASSAGSSITEAFFGQGTRLTVV.

The rearrangement joins TRBV7-8 to TRBJ1-2, with D perhaps TRBD1 (5 bases). Germline CDR1 is SGHVS and CDR2 is FQNEAQ. The ends were cut back, 5 bases at V and 4 bases at J, with 11 bases in the middle. This CDR3 comprises 13 residues. CDR3 DNA sequence: TGTGCCAGCAGCCCGACAGCGACCTATGGCTACACCTTC. Residues: CASSPTATYGYTF. Filled out from reference TRBV7-8 and TRBJ1-2, the complete variable domain reads GAGVSQSPRYKVAKRGQDVALRCDPISGHVSLFWYQQALGQGPEFLTYFQNEAQLDKSGLPSDRFFAERPEGSVSTLKIQRTQQEDSAVYLCASSPTATYGYTFGSGTRLTVV.

CDR3 sequence reads: CASSLGAGQQGNTIYF. Here the CDR3 DNA reads TGCGCCAGCAGCTTGGGGGCCGGTCAGCAAGGAAACACCATATATTTT. The rearrangement uses TRBV5-1 and TRBJ1-3; D remains ambiguous. CDR1 is SGHRS, CDR2 YFSETQ, per germline. The CDR3 spans 16 residues. The V gene lost 0 bases and the J gene lost 4 bases, with 14 bases spanning the gap.

V and J are TRBV24-1 and TRBJ2-1; 9 bases are shared with TRBD2. The trim removed 4 bases at V and 2 bases at J, leaving 5 bases unmatched. The germline V gene has CDR1 KGHDR and CDR2 SFDVKD. The CDR3 is 16 amino acids. The DNA of the CDR3 is TGTGCCACCAGTGACCCGGGACTAGCACCCTACAATGAGCAGTTCTTC. Translation: CATSDPGLAPYNEQFF.

V and J are TRBV5-4 and TRBJ2-1; 14 positions agree with TRBD2. The CDR3 contains 15 residues. From germline, CDR1 is SGHNT and CDR2 YYREEE (reference sequence). Trimming took 4 bases from V and 7 from J; bases not matched to a gene: 4. CDR3 sequence (DNA): TGTGCCAGCAGCCCCGGGACTAGCGGGAGTAATGAGCAGTTCTTC. Its translation is CASSPGTSGSNEQFF.